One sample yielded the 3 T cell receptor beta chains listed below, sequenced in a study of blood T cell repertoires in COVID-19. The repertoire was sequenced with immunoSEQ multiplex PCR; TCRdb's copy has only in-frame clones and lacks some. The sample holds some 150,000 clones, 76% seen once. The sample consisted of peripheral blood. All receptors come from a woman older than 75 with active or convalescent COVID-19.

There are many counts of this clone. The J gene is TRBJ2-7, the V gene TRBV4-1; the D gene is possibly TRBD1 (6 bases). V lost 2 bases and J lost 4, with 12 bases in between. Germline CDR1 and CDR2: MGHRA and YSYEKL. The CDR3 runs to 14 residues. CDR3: CASSQLGQTYEQYF. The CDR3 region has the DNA TGCGCCAGCAGCCAACTCGGACAGACATACGAGCAGTACTTC.

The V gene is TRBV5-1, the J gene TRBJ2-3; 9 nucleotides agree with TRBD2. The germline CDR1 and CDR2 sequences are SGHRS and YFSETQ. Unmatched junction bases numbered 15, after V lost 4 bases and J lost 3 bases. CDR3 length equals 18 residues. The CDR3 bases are TGCGCCAGCAGCCTCGGGGTAGCGGGGGCCCTATTTACAGATACGCAGTATTTT. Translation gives CASSLGVAGALFTDTQYF.

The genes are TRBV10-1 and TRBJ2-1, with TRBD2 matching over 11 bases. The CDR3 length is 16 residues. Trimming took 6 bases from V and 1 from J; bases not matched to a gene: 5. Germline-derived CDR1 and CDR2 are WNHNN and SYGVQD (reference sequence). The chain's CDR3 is CASSRSSGGSYNEQFF. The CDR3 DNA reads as TGCGCCAGCAGCCGTTCTAGCGGGGGGTCCTACAATGAGCAGTTCTTC.